The 2 T cell receptor beta chains given below trace back to one sample, sequenced in a study of beta chain features in type 1 diabetes. Since all of the isolated RNA was reverse transcribed, expressed TCRB transcripts were what got sequenced. This table comes from immunoSEQ multiplex PCR, and its TCRdb copy is limited to in-frame clones, with some not included. This sample carries hundreds of thousands of clones, roughly 15% of them seen once, and the ten largest clones take 0.09% to 0.095%. Sequencing was performed on naive CD4+ T cells from blood. These receptors originate from a man aged 18 to 30 in good health.

This clone was detected a few times. The chain employs TRBV7-9 and TRBJ2-7; D possibly corresponds to TRBD1 (6 bases). Germline V gene lookup returns CDR1 SEHNR and CDR2 FQNEAQ (reference sequence). CDR3 length: 15 amino acids. The ends were cut back, 5 bases at V and 1 base at J, with 15 bases in the middle. CDR3: CASSIGQPFSYEQYF. Here the CDR3 DNA reads TGTGCCAGCAGCATAGGACAGCCGTTTTCCTACGAGCAGTACTTC.

The chain has TRBV19 and TRBJ2-3, with 9 bases lining up with TRBD1. The CDR3 sequence is 14 residues long. The ends lost 5 bases at V and 5 bases at J; junction bases unmatched: 5. Germline lookup yields CDR1 LNHDA and CDR2 SQIVND (reference sequence). The CDR3 loop reads CASSRTGVIDTQYF. CDR3 DNA: TGTGCCAGTAGTCGGACAGGGGTTATAGATACGCAGTATTTT.